The clone carrying this T cell receptor (beta chain) has a single count. Its target is unknown. These data belong to a study of cytomegalovirus exposure and HLA in healthy donors. Study conclusions and caveats: CMV serostatus was the sole immune exposure data available. A link between a missense DCLRE1C variant and TCR beta V- and J-gene trimming emerged from a later analysis.

The CDR3 has 12 amino acids. Germline lookup yields CDR1 MNHEY and CDR2 SVGAGI. With 6 bases removed from V and 3 bases from J, the gap between germline ends came to 7 bases. Primers: 60 Vbeta forward and 13 Jbeta reverse. Produced via immunoSEQ multiplex PCR; TCRdb's table is partial and in-frame only. The table shows 130,000 or so clones, with 80% to 90% occurring only once. The material sequenced was PBMCs. This TCR derives from a woman between 18 and 29 years old in good health and CMV-seropositive. The J gene is TRBJ2-3, the V gene TRBV6-5; D unclear. The CDR3 coding sequence is TGTGCCAGCAGCCAGACTACAGATACGCAGTATTTT. Translated, it gives CASSQTTDTQYF.